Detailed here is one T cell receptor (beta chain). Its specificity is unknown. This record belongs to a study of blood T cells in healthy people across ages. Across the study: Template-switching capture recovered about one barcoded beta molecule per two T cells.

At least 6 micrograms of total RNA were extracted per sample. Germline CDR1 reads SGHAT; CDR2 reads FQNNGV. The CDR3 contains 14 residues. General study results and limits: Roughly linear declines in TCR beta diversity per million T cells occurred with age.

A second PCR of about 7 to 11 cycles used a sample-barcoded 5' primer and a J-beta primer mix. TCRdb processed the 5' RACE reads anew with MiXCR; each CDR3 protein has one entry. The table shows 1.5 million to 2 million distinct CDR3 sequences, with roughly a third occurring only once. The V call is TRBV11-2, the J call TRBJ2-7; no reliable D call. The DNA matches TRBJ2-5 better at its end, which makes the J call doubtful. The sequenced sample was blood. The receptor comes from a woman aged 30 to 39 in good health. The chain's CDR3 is CASSLRLPRETQYF. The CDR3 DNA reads TGTGCCAGCAGCTTAAGACTCCCCCGGGAGACCCAGTACTTC.